This T cell receptor beta chain was sequenced for a study of T cell responses to AZD1222 COVID-19 vaccine. Findings of the study overall: Most donors were white British, females outnumbered males, and clonal diversity was possibly underestimated. A rise in Spike-specific TCR breadth and depth followed two AZD1222 doses. Baseline serology detected seropositivity in only a handful of AZD1222 recipients.

V lost 4 bases and J 0 bases, leaving 9 bases between the germline ends. CDR3 size: 15 residues. Germline CDR1 LNHDA, CDR2 SQIVND (reference sequence). TCRdb keeps only in-frame clones here, not all; method: immunoSEQ multiplex PCR. The table includes around 150,000 clones, 92% detected once. This clone was observed a single time. Its antigen is unknown. The input for sequencing was peripheral blood, taken on day 0 of AZD1222 vaccination. The clonotype comes from an adult in good health. V is TRBV19 and J is TRBJ1-4; D uncertain. CDR3 loop: CASSTDPATNEKLFF. CDR3 nucleotide sequence: TGTGCCAGTAGTACGGACCCGGCAACTAATGAAAAACTGTTTTTT. Variable domain in full (rest from reference TRBV19 and TRBJ1-4): DGGITQSPKYLFRKEGQNVTLSCEQNLNHDAMYWYRQDPGQGLRLIYYSQIVNDFQKGDIAEGYSVSREKKESFPLTVTSAQKNPTAFYLCASSTDPATNEKLFFGSGTQLSVL.